This TCR beta chain was captured in a study of glioma-infiltrating T cells after dendritic cell vaccination. Across the study: Dendritic cell vaccine was injected intradermally three times, biweekly. Study-wide points: Few patients contributed both blood and tumor specimens. No direct clonality-survival link was found; a diverse polyclonal response may matter.

Regarding time point: after dendritic cell vaccination, including at tumor progression/relapse. As for this clone: The antigen remains undetermined.

Generated by immunoSEQ multiplex PCR, the TCRdb table keeps only in-frame clones and is missing some. The sample yields more than 55,000 clones, approximately 87% seen once. The specimen comprised blood, sampled after dendritic cell vaccination. The TCR sequence derives from a human donor with glioblastoma.

The CDR3 is CASSLGRGLTYEQYF. In DNA, the CDR3 is TGCGCCAGCAGCTTGGGCAGGGGGCTGACCTACGAGCAGTACTTC. The chain joins TRBV5-1 to TRBJ2-7; 8 bases map to TRBD1. CDR3 length equals 15 residues. The germline V gene encodes CDR1 SGHRS and CDR2 YFSETQ. V dropped 0 bases and J dropped 2; count of bases not matched to a gene: 4.